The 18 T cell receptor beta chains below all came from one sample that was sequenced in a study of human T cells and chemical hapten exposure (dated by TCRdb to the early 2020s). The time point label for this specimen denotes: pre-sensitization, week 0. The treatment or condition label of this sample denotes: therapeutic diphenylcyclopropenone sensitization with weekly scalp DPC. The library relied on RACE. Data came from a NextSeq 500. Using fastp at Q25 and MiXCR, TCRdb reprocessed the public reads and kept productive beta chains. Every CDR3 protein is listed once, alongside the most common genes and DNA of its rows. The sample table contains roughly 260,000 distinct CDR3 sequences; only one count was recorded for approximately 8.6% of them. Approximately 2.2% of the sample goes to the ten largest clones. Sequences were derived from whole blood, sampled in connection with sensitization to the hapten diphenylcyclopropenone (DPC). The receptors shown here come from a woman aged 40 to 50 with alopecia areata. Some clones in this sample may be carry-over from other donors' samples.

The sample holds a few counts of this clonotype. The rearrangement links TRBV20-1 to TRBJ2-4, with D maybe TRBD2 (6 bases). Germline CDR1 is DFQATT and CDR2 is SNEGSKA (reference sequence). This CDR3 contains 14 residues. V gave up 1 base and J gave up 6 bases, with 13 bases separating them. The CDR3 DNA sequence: TGCAGTGCTAGAGCTAGCGAGGGAACAAACATTCAGTACTTC. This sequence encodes CSARASEGTNIQYF.

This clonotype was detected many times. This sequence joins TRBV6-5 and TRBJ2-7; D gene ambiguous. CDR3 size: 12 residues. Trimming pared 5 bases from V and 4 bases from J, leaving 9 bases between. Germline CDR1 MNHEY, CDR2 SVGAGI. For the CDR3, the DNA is TGTGCCAGCAGTGCGCAGACGTACGAGCAGTACTTC. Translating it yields CASSAQTYEQYF.

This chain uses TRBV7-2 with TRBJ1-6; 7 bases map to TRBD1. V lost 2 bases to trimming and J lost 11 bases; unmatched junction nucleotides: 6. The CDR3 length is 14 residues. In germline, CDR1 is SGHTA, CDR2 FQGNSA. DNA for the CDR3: TGTGCCAGCAGCTTATATGGACAGGAAACACCCCTCCACTTT. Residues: CASSLYGQETPLHF. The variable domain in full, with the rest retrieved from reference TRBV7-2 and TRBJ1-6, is GAGVSQSPSNKVTEKGKDVELRCDPISGHTALYWYRQSLGQGLEFLIYFQGNSAPDKSGLPSDRFSAERTGGSVSTLTIQRTQQEDSAVYLCASSLYGQETPLHFGNGTRLTVT.

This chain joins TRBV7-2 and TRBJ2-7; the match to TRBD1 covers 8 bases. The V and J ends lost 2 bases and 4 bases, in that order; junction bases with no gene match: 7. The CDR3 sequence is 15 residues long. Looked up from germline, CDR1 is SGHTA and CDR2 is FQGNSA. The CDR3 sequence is CASSLLGQGFYEQYF. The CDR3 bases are TGTGCCAGCAGCTTATTAGGACAGGGATTTTACGAGCAGTACTTC.

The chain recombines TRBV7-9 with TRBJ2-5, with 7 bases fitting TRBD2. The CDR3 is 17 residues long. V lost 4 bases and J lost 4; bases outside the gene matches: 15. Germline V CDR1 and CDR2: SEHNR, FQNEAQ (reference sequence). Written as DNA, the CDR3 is TGTGCCAGCAGCTCACCGCGGGGGAGGGCCGGGCCAGAGACCCAGTACTTC. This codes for CASSSPRGRAGPETQYF.

The DNA for the CDR3 is TGTGCCAGCAGTGCAGGGTACACTGAAGCTTTCTTT. Translated, it gives CASSAGYTEAFF. The chain recombines TRBV6-5 with TRBJ1-1; perhaps TRBD1 as D (5 bases). Between the trimmed V and J ends, which lost 5 bases and 3 bases, there was a span of 7 bases. Looked up from germline, CDR1 is MNHEY and CDR2 is SVGAGI. The CDR3 covers 12 residues.

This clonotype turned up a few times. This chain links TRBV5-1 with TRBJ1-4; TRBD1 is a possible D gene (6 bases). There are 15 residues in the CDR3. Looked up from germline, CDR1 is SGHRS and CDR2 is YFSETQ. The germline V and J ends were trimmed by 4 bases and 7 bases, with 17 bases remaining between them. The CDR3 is CASSDQLGASEKLFF. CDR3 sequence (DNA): TGCGCCAGCAGCGATCAACTGGGGGCAAGTGAAAAACTGTTTTTT.

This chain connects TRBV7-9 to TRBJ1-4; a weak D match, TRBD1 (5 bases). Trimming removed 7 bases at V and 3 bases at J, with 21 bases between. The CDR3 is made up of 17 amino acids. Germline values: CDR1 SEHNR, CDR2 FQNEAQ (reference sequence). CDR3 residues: CASTQGLWARSNEKLFF. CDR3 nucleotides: TGTGCCAGCACCCAGGGACTCTGGGCTAGGTCTAATGAAAAACTGTTTTTT.

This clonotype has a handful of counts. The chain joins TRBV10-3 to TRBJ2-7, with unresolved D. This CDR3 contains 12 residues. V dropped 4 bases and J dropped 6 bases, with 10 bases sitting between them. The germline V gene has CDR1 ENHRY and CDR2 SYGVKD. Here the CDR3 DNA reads TGTGCCATCAGTGGTGACATCAGCGAGCAGTACTTC. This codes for CAISGDISEQYF.

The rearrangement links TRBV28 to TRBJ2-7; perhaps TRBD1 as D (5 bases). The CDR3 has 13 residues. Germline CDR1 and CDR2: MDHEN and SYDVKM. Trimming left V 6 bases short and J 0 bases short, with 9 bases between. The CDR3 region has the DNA TGTGCCAGCAGACTCGACAGCTCCTACGAGCAGTACTTC. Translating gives CASRLDSSYEQYF.

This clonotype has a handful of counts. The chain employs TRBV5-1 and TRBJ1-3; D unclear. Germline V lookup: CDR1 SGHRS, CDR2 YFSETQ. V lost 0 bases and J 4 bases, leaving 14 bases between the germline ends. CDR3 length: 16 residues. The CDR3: CASSLAAGEFGNTIYF. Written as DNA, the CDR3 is TGCGCCAGCAGCTTGGCCGCCGGGGAATTCGGAAACACCATATATTTT.

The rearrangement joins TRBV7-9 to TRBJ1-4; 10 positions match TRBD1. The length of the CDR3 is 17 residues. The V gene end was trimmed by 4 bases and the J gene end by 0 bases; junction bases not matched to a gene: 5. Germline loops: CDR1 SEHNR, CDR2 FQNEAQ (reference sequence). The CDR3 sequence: CASSSGQGESTNEKLFF. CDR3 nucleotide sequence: TGTGCCAGCAGCTCAGGACAGGGGGAATCAACTAATGAAAAACTGTTTTTT.

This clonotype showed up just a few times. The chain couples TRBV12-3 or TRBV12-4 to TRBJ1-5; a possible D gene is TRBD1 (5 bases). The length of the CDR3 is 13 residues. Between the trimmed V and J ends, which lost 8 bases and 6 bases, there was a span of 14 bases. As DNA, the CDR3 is TGTGCCAGCGCACGAGGGGAGGGTCAGCCCCAGCATTTT. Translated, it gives CASARGEGQPQHF.

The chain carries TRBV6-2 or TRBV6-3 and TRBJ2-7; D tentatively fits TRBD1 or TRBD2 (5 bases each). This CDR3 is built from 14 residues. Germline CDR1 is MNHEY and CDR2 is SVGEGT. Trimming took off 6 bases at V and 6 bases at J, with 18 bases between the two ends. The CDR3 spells CASSQRGGRGEQYF. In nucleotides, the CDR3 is TGTGCCAGCAGCCAACGAGGAGGTAGGGGCGAGCAGTACTTC.

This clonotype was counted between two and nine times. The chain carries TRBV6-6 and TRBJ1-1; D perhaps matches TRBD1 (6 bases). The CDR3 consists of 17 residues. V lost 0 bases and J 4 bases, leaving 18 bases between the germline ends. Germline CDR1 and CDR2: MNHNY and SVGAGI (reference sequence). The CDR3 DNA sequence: TGTGCCAGCAGTTACTCCTACAGGGTCGGCGGCGGCACTGAAGCTTTCTTT. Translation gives CASSYSYRVGGGTEAFF.

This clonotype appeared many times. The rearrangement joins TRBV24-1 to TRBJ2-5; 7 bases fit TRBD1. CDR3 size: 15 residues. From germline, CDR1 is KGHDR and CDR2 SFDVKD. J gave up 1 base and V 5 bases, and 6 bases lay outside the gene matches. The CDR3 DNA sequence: TGTGCCACCAGTGCCGTGACAGGGATCCAAGAGACCCAGTACTTC. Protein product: CATSAVTGIQETQYF.

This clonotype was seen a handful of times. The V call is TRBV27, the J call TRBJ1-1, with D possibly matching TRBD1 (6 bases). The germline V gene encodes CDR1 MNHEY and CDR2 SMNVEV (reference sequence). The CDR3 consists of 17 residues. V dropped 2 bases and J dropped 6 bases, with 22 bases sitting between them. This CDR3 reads CASSLGGGRMSWAEAFF. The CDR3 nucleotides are TGTGCCAGCAGTTTAGGAGGGGGGCGGATGAGTTGGGCTGAAGCTTTCTTT.

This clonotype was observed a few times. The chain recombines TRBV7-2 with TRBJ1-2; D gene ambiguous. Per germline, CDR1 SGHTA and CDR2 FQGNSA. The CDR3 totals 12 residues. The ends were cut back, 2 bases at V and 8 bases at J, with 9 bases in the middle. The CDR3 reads CASSLIREGYTF. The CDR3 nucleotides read TGTGCCAGCAGCTTAATTAGGGAAGGCTACACCTTC.